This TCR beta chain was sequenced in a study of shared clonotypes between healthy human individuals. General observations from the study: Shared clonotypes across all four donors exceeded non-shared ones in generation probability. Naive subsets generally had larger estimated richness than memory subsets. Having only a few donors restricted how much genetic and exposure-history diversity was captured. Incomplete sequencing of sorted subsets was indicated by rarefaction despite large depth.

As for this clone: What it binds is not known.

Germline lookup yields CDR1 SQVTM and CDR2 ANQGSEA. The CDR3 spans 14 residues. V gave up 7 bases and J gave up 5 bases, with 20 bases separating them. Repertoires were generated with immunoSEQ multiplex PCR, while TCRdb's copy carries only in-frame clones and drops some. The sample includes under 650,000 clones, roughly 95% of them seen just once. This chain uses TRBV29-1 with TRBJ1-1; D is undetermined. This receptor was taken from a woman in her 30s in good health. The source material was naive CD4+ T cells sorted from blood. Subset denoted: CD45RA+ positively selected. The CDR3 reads CSALRWAQGTEAFF. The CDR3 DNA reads TGCAGCGCCCTCCGGTGGGCCCAAGGGACTGAAGCTTTCTTT. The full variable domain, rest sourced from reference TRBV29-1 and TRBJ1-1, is SAVISQKPSRDICQRGTSLTIQCQVDSQVTMMFWYRQQPGQSLTLIATANQGSEATYESGFVIDKFPISRPNLTFSTLTVSNMSPEDSSIYLCSALRWAQGTEAFFGQGTRLTVV.